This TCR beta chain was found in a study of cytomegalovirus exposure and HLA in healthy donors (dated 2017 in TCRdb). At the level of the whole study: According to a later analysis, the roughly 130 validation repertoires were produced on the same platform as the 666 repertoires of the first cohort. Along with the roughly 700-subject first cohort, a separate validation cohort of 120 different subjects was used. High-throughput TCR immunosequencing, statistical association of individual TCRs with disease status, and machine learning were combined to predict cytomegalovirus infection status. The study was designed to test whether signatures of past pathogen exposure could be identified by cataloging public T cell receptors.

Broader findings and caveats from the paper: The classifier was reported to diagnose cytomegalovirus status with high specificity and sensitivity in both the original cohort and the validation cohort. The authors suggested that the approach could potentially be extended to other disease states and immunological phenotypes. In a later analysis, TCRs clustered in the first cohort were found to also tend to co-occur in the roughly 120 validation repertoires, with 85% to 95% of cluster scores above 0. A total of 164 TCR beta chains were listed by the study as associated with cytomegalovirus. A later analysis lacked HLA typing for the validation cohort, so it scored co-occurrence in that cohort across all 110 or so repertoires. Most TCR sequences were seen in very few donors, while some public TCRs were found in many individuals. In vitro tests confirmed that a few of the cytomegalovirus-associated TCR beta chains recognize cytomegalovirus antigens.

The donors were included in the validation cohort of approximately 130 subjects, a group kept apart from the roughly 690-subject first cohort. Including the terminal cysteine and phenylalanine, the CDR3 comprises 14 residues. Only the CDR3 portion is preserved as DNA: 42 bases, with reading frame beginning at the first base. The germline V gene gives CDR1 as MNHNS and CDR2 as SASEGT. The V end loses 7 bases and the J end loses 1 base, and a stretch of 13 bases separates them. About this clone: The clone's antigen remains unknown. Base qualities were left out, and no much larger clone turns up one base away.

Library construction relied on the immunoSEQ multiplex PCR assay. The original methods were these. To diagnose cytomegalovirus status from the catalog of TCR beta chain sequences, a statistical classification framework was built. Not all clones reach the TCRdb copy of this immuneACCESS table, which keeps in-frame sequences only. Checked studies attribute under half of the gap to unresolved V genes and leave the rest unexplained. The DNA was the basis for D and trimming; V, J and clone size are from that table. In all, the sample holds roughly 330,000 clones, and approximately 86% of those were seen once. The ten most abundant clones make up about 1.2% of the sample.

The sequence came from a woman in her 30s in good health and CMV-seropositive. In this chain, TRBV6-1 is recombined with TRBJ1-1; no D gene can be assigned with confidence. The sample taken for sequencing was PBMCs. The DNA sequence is TGTGCCAGCACTCTGATGGGAGGGAACACTGAAGCTTTCTTT. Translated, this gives CASTLMGGNTEAFF.